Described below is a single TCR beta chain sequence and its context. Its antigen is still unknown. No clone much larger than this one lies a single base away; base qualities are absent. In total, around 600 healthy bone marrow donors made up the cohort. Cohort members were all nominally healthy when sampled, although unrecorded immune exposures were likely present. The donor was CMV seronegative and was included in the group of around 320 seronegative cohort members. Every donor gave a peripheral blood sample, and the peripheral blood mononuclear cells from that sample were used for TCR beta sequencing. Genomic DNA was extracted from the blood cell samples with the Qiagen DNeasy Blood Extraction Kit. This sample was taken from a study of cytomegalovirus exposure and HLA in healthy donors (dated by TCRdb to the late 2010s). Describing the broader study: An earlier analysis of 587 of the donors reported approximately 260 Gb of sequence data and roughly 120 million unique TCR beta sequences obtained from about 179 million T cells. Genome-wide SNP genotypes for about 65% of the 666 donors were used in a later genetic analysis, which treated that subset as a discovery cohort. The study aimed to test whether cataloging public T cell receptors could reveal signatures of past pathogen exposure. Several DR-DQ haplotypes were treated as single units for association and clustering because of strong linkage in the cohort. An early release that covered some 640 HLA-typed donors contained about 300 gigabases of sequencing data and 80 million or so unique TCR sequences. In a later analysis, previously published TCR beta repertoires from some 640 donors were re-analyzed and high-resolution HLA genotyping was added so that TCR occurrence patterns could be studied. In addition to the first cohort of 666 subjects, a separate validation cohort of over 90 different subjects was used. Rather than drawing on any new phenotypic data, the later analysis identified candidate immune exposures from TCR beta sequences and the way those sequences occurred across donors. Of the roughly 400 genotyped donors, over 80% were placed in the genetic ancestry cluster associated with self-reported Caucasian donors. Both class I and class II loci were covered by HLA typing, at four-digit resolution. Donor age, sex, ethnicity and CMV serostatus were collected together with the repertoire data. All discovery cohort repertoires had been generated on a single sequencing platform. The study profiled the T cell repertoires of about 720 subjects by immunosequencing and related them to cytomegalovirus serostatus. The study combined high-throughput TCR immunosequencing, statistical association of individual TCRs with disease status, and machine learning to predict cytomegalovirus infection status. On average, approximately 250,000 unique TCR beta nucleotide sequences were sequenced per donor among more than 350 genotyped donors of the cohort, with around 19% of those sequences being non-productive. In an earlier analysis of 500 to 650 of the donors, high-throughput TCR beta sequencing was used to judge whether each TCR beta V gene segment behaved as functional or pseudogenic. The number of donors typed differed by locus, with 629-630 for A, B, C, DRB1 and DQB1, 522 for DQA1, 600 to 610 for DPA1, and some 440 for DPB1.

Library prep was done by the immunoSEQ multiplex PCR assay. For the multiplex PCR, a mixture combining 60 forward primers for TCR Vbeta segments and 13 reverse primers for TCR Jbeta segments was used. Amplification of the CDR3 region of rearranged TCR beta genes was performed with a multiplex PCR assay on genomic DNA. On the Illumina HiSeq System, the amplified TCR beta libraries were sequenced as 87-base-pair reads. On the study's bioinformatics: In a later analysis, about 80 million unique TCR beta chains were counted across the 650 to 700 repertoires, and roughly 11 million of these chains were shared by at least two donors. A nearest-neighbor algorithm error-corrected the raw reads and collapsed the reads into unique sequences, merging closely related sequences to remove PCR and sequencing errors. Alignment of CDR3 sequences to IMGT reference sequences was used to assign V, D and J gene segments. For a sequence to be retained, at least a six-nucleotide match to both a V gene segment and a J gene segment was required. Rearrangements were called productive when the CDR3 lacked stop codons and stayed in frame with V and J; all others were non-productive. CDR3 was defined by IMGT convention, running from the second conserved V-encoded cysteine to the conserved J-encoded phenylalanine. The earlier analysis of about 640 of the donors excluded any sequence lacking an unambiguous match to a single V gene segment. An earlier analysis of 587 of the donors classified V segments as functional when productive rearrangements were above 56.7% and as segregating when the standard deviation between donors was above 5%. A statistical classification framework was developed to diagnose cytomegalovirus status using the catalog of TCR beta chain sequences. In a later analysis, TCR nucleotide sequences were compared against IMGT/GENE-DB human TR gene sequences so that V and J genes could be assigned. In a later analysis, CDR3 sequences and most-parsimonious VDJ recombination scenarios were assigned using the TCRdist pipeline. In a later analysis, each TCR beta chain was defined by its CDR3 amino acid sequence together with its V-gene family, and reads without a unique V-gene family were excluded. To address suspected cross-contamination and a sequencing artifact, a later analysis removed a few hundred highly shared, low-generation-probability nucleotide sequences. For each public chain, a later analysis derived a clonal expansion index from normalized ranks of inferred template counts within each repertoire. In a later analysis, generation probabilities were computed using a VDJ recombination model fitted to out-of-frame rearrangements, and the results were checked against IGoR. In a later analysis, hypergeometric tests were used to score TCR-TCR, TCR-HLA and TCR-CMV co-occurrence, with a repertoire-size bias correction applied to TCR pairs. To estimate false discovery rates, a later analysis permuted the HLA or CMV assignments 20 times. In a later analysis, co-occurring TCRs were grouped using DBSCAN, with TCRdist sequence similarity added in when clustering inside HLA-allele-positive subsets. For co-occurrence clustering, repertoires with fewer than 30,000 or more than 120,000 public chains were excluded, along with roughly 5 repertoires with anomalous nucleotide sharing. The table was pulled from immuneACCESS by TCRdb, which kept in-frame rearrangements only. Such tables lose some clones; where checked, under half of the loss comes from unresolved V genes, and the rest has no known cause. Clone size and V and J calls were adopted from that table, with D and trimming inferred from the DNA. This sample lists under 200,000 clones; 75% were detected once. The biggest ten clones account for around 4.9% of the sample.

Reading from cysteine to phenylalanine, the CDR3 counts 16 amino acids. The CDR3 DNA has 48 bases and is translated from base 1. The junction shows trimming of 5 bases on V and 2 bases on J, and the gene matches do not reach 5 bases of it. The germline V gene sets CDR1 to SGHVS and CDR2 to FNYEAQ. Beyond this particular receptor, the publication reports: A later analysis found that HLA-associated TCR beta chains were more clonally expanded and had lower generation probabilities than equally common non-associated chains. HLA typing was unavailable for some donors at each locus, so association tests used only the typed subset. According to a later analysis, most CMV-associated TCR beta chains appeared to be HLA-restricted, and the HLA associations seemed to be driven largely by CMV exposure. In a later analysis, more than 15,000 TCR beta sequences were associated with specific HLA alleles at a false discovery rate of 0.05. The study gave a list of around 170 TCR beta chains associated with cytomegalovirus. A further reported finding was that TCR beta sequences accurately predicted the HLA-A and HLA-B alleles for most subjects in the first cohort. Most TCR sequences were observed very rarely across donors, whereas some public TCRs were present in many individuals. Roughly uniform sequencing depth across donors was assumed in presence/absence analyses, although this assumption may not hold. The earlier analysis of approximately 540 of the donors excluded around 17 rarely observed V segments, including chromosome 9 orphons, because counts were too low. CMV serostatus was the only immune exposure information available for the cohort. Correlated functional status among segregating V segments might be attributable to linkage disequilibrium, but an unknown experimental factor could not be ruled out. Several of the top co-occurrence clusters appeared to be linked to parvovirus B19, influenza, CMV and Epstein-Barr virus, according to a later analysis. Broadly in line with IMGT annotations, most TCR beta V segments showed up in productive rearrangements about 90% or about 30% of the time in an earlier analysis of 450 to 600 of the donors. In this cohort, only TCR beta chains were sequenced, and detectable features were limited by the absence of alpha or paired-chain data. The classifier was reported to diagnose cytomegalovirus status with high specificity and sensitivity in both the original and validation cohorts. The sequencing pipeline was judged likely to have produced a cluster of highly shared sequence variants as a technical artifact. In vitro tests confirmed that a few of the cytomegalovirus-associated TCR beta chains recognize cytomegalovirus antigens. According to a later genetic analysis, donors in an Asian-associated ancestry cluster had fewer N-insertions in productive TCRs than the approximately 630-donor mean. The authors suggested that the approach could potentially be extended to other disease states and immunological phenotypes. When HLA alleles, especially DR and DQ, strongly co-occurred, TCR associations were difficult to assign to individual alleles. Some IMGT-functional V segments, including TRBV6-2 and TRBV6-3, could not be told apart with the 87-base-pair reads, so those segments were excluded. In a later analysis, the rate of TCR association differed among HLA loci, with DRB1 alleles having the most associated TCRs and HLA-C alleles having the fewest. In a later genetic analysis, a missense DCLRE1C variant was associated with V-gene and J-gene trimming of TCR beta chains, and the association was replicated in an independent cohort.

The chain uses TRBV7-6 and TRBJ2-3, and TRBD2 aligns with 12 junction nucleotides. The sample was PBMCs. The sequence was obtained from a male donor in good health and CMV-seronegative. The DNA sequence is TGTGCCAGCAGCGCCGGACTAGCGGGGTTCACAGATACGCAGTATTTT. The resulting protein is CASSAGLAGFTDTQYF.